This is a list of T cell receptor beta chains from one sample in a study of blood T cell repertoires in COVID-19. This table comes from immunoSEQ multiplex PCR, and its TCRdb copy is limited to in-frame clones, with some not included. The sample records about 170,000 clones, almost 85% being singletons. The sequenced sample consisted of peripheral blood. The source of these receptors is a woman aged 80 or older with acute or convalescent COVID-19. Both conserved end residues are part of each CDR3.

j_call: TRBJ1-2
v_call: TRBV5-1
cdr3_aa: CASSGASTESYGYTF

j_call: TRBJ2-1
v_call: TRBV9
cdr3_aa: CASSVASGVNEQFF

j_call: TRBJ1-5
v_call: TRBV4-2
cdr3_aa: CASSQESVGGVINQPQHF

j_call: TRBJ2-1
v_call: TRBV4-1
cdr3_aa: CASSQVGSGSRNEQFF

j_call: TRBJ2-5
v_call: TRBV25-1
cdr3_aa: CASSDRARGRETQYF

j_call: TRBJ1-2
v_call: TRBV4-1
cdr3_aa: CASSQDLSGYGYTF

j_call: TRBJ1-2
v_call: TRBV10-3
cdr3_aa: CAINGQGDYGYTF

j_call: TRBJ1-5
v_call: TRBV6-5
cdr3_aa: CASSYSRNNQPQHF

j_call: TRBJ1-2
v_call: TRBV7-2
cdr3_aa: CASSPPGGPLNYGYTF

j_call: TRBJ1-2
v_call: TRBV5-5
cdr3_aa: CASGTNYGYTF

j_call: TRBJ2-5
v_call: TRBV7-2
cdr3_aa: CASSWTGGETQYF

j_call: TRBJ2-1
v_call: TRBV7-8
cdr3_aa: CASSLGPGLVFNEQFF

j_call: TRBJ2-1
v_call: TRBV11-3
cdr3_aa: CASSLFNNEQFF

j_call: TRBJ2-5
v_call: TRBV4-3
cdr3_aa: CASSQSDRGGETQYF

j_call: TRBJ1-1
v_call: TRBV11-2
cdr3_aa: CASSHFRTGHTEAFF

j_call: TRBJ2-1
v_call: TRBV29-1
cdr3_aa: CSAGPGRAYNEQFF

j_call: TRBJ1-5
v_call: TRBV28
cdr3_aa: CASSLGPVNNQPQHF

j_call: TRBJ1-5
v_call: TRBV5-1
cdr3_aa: CASSWGGLDQPQHF

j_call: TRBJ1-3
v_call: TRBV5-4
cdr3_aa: CASSFGAAGNTIYF

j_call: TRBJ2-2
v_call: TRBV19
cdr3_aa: CASRDRGSTGELFF

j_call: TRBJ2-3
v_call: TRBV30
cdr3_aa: CAWRTPSTDTQYF

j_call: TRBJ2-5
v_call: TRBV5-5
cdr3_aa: CASSLIGETQYF

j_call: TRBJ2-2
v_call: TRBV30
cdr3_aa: CAWSGLHTGELFF

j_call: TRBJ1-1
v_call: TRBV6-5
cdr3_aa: CASSPQGNEAFF

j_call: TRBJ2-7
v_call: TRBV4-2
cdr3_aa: CASSQGIPTGGLPYEQYF

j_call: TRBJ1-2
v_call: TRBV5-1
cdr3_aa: CASSLTGGSLGYTF

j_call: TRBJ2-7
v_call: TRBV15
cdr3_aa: CATSSHSEQYF

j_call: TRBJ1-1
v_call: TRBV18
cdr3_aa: CASSRGQGLFTEAFF

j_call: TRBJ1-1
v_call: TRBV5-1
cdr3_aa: CASSLLGEATEAFF

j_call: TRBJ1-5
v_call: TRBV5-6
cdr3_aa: CASSREGGGRNQPQHF

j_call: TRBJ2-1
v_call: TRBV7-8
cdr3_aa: CASSSGTRYEQFF

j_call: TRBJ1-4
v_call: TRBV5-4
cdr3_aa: CASSLGPGGTNEKLFF

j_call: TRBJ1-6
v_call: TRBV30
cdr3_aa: CAWRGQGGSPLHF

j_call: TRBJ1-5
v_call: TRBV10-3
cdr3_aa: CAISEGGKVYQPQHF

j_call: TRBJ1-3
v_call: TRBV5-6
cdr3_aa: CASSSIRAGNTIYF

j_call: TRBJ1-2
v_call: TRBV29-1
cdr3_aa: CSVGELANYGYTF

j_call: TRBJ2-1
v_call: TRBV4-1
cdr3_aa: CASSQGTRMYNELEEQFF

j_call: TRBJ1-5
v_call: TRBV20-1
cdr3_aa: CSASRTPTPNSNQPQHF

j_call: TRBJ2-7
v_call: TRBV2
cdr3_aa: CASKDYLHYEQYF

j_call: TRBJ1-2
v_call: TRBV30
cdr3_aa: CAWADRYYGYTF

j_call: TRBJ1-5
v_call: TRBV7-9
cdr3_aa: CASSAGQGNNQPQHF

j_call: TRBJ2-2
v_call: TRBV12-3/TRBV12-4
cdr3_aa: CASTPNRGGELFF